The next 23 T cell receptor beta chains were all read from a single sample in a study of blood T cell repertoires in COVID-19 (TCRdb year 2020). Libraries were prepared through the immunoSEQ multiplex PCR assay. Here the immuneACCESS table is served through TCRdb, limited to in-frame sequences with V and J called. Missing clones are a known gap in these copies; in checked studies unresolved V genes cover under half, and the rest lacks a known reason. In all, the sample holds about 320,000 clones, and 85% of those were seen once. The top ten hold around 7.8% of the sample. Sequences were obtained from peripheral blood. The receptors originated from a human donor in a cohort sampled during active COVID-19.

Here the CDR3 reads CASTRDSEAFF. Written as DNA, the CDR3 is TGCGCCAGCACCCGGGACAGTGAAGCTTTCTTT. The V call is TRBV5-1, the J call TRBJ1-1; 7 nucleotides match TRBD1. CDR3 size: 11 residues. Germline V gives CDR1 SGHRS, CDR2 YFSETQ. V lost 6 bases and J lost 7; bases outside the gene matches: 3.

CDR3 region: CASSSLLAGGSEKLFF. The CDR3 DNA is TGTGCCAGCAGTTCCCTCCTGGCAGGGGGGAGTGAAAAACTGTTTTTT. The chain recombines TRBV27 with TRBJ1-4, with 7 bases that match TRBD1. Germline CDR1 and CDR2: MNHEY and SMNVEV (reference sequence). The CDR3 contains 16 residues. With 4 bases clipped from V and 7 bases from J, the junction kept 12 bases outside the gene matches.

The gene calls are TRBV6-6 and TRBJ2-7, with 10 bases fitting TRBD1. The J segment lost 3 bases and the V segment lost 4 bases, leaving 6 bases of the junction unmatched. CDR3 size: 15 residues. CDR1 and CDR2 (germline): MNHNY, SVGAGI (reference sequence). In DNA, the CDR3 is TGTGCCAGCAGTTGGGGGACAGGGGACCTCTACGAGCAGTACTTC. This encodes CASSWGTGDLYEQYF.

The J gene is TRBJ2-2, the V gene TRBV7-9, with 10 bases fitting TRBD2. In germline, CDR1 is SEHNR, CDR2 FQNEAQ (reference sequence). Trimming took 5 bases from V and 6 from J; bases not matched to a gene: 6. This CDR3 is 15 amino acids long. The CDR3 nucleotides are TGTGCCAGCAGCCCTAGCGGGGGTACACCCGGGGAGCTGTTTTTT. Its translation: CASSPSGGTPGELFF.

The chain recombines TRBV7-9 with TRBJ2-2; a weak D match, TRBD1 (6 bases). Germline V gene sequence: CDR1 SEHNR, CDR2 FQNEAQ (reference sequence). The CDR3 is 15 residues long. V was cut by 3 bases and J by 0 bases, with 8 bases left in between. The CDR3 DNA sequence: TGTGCCAGCAGCTTCGGGGACACGAACACCGGGGAGCTGTTTTTT. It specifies CASSFGDTNTGELFF.

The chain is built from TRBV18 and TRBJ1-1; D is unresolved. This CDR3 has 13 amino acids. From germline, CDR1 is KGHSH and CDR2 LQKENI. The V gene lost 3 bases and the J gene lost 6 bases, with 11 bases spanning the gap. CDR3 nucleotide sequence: TGTGCCAGCTCACCGAGTAACGAACCTGAAGCTTTCTTT. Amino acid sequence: CASSPSNEPEAFF.

Here the CDR3 DNA reads TGTGCCACCAGTGATTGGGGGGGGACCTACAATGAGCAGTTCTTC. The encoded protein is CATSDWGGTYNEQFF. The chain joins TRBV24-1 to TRBJ2-1; 7 positions agree with TRBD2. V was clipped by 2 bases and J by 2 bases; unmatched bases: 2. This CDR3 is 15 amino acids long. Germline assignment: CDR1 KGHDR and CDR2 SFDVKD.

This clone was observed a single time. The DNA for the CDR3 is TGTGCCAGCAGCCTTGGGACTCCGGGAGGGAAACTGTTTTTT. Its protein is CASSLGTPGGKLFF. V and J are TRBV6-5 and TRBJ1-4; weak D call: TRBD1 (5 bases). Between the trimmed V and J ends, which lost 6 bases and 11 bases, there was a span of 19 bases. Germline CDR1 MNHEY, CDR2 SVGAGI. The CDR3 runs to 14 residues.

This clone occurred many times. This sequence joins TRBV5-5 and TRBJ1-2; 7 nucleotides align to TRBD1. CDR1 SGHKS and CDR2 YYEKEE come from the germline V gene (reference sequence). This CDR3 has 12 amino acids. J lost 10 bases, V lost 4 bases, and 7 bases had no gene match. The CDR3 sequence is CASSDRVRVYTF. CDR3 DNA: TGTGCCAGCAGCGACAGGGTGAGGGTCTACACCTTC.

The CDR3 region is CASSDAGGYNEQFF. The CDR3, as DNA: TGTGCCAGCAGTGACGCGGGGGGGTACAATGAGCAGTTCTTC. This chain connects TRBV6-4 to TRBJ2-1; 9 bases align to TRBD2. The CDR3 contains 14 residues. The V gene's germline CDR1 is MRHNA and CDR2 SNTAGT. With V trimmed by 2 bases and J by 4 bases, 0 bases remained unmatched.

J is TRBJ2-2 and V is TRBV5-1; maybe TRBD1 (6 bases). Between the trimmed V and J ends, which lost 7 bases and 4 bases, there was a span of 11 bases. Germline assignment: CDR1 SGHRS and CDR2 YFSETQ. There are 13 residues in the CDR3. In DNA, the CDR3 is TGCGCCAGCTGTTTAGGGGGCACCGGGGAGCTGTTTTTT. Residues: CASCLGGTGELFF.

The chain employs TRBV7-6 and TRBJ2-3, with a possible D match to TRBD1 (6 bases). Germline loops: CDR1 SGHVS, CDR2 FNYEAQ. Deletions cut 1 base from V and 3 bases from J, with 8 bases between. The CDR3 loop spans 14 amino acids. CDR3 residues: CASSLGGLTDTQYF. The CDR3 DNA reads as TGTGCCAGCAGCTTAGGGGGGCTGACAGATACGCAGTATTTT.

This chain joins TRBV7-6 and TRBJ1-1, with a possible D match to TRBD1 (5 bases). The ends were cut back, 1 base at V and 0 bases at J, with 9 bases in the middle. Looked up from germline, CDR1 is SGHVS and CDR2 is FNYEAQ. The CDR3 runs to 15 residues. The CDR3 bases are TGTGCCAGCAGCTTAGGGCGGGGCATGAACACTGAAGCTTTCTTT. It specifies CASSLGRGMNTEAFF.

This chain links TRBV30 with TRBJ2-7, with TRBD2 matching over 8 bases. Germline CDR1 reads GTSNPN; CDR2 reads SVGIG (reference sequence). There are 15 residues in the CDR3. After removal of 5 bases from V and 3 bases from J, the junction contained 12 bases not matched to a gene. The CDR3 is CAWQGYRGGLYEQYF. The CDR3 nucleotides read TGTGCCTGGCAAGGTTACCGGGGGGGCCTCTACGAGCAGTACTTC.

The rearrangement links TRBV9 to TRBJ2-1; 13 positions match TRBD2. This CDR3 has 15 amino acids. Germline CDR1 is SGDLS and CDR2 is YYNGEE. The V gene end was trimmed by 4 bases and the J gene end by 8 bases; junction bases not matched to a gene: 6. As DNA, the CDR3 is TGTGCCAGCAGCACCGGACTAGCGGGGGCATATGAGCAGTTCTTC. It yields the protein CASSTGLAGAYEQFF.

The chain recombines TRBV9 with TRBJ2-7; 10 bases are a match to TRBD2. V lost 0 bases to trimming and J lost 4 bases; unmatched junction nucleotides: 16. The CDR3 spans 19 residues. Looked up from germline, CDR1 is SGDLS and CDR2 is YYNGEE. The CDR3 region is CASSVGFWGSGGTSYEQYF. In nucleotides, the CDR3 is TGTGCCAGCAGCGTAGGTTTTTGGGGTAGCGGGGGGACGTCTTACGAGCAGTACTTC.

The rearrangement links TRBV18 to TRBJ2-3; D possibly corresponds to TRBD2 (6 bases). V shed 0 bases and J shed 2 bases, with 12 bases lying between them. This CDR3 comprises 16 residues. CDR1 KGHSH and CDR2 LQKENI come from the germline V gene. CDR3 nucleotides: TGTGCCAGCTCACCACCGGGACTGAGTTTCACAGATACGCAGTATTTT. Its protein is CASSPPGLSFTDTQYF. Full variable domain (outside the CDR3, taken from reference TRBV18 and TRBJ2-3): NAGVMQNPRHLVRRRGQEARLRCSPMKGHSHVYWYRQLPEEGLKFMVYLQKENIIDESGMPKERFSAEFPKEGPSILRIQQVVRGDSAAYFCASSPPGLSFTDTQYFGPGTRLTVL.

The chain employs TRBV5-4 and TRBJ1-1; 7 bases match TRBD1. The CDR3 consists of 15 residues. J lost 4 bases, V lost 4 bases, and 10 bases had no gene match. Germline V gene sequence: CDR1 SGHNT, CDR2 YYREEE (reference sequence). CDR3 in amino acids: CASSRSQGVSTEAFF. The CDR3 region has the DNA TGTGCCAGCAGCCGGTCGCAGGGGGTTTCCACTGAAGCTTTCTTT. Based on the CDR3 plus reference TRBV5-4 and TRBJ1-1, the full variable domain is ETGVTQSPTHLIKTRGQQVTLRCSSQSGHNTVSWYQQALGQGPQFIFQYYREEENGRGNFPPRFSGLQFPNYSSELNVNALELDDSALYLCASSRSQGVSTEAFFGQGTRLTVV.

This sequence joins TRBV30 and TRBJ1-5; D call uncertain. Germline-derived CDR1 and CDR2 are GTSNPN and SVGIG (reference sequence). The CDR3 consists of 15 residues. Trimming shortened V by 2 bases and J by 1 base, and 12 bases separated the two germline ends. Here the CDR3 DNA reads TGTGCCTGGAGTAACGGGATAATGAGCAATCAGCCCCAGCATTTT. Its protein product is CAWSNGIMSNQPQHF.

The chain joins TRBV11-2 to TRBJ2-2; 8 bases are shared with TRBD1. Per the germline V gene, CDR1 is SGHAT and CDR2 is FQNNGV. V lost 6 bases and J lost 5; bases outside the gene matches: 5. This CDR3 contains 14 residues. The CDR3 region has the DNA TGTGCCAGCAGTGGACAGGGTTGGACCGGGGAGCTGTTTTTT. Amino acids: CASSGQGWTGELFF.

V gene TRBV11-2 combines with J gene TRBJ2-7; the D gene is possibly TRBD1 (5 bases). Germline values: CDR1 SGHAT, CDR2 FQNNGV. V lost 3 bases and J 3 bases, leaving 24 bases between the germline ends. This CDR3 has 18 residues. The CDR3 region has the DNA TGTGCCAGCAGCTTGGATTATACCCAGGGCTGGGGAAACTACGAGCAGTACTTC. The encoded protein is CASSLDYTQGWGNYEQYF.

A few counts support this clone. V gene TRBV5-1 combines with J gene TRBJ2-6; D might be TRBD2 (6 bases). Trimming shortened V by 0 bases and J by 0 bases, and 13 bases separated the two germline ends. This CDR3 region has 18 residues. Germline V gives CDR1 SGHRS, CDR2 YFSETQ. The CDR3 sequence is CASSLVGTWSSGANVLTF. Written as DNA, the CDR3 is TGCGCCAGCAGCTTGGTTGGGACTTGGAGCTCTGGGGCCAACGTCCTGACTTTC. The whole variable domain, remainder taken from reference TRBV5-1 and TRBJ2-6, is KAGVTQTPRYLIKTRGQQVTLSCSPISGHRSVSWYQQTPGQGLQFLFEYFSETQRNKGNFPGRFSGRQFSNSRSEMNVSTLELGDSALYLCASSLVGTWSSGANVLTFGAGSRLTVL.

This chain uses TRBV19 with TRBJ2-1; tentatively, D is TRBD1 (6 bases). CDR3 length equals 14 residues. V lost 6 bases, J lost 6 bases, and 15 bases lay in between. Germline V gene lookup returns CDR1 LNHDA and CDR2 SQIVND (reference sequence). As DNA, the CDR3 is TGTGCCAGTAGGTCGCAGGGGTCGGGCAATGAGCAGTTCTTC. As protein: CASRSQGSGNEQFF.